The source of this TCR beta chain is a study of lymphopenia after photon versus proton radiotherapy. A note on this clone: Its antigen is as yet unknown.

The CDR3 loop spans 14 amino acids. The V gene lost 7 bases and the J gene lost 6 bases, with 15 bases spanning the gap. Per the germline V gene, CDR1 is LNHDA and CDR2 is SQIVND (reference sequence). Generated by immunoSEQ multiplex PCR, the TCRdb table keeps only in-frame clones and is missing some. The data show tens of thousands of clones, 87% seen once. Findings and caveats of the study: Larger post-nadir TCR diversity loss correlated inversely with survival in deceased patients.

The source is a man older than 75 with esophageal cancer. The sequences come from peripheral blood, collected from a patient treated with proton-based radiotherapy. The genes are TRBV19 and TRBJ1-4; D is perhaps TRBD1 (6 bases). CDR3 region: CASISRGRDEKLFF. The DNA of the CDR3 is TGTGCCAGTATCTCCAGGGGAAGAGATGAAAAACTGTTTTTT.